Listed below are T cell receptor beta chains from one sample, sequenced in a study of T cells in Graves' hyperthyroidism and ophthalmopathy. TCRdb passed the multiplex PCR reads through MiXCR, listing each CDR3 protein once. The table includes approximately 870,000 distinct CDR3 sequences, roughly 40% detected once. Sequencing was performed on blood. The receptor set was obtained from a man aged 18 to 29 with Graves' hyperthyroidism. Each CDR3 is given with its conserved first and last residue. A D gene is named only where the DNA matches it firmly. Some rows mark clone size as missing; the rest say once, few, many or name a class of expanded clone.

TRBD1	TRBV11-2	TRBJ2-7	few	TGTGCCAGCAGCCATCGTCGGACAGGGGCCTACGAGCAGTACTTC	CASSHRRTGAYEQYF
-	TRBV4-1	TRBJ2-5	few	TGCGCCAGCAGCCAAGAGGGCAGGGGAAAGACCCAGTACTTC	CASSQEGRGKTQYF
-	TRBV7-2	TRBJ1-2	-	TGTGCCAGCAGCGGCCAGGGCGGCTATGGCTACACCTTC	CASSGQGGYGYTF
TRBD1	TRBV6-1	TRBJ2-7	once	TGTGCCAGCAGTGAACCTACAGGGGTTAAATACGAGCAGTACTTC	CASSEPTGVKYEQYF
TRBD1	TRBV12-3/TRBV12-4	TRBJ2-7	-	TGTGCCAGCAGGATCCGACAGGGAGATACCTACGAGCAGTACTTC	CASRIRQGDTYEQYF
-	TRBV5-1	TRBJ2-7	few	TGCGCCAGCAGCTTGAACACCGCCTACGAGCAGTACTTC	CASSLNTAYEQYF
TRBD1	TRBV2	TRBJ1-2	few	TGTGCCAGCACAGGGGGGATATCGAAATATGGCTACACCTTC	CASTGGISKYGYTF
-	TRBV20-1	TRBJ1-1	few	TGCAGTGCCACGACGGAAACCTACTCTGAAGCTTTCTTT	CSATTETYSEAFF
TRBD2	TRBV6-6	TRBJ2-5	-	TGTGCCAGCAGTGAATTCGGACTAGCTTACTTC	CASSEFGLAYF
TRBD2	TRBV7-9	TRBJ2-5	many	TGTGCCAGCAGCTTACTAGCGGAGCTCCAAGAGACCCAGTACTTC	CASSLLAELQETQYF
-	TRBV7-8	TRBJ1-1	-	TGTGCCAGCAGCTCCCGAGGGGGGGGCGAGGAGAACACTGAAGCTTTCTTT	CASSSRGGGEENTEAFF
TRBD2	TRBV25-1	TRBJ2-7	many	TGTGCCAGCAGGGGCGGGAGGCCATCTGATGAGCAGTACTTC	CASRGGRPSDEQYF
-	TRBV20-1	TRBJ1-5	many	TGCAGTGCTAGAGAAGGGCAGGGCAATCAGCCCCAGCATTTT	CSAREGQGNQPQHF
-	TRBV7-3	TRBJ2-3	-	TGTGCCAGCAGCCCATACCCGGCCCGCACAGATACGCAGTATTTT	CASSPYPARTDTQYF